The rows below give T cell receptor beta chains drawn from one sample of a study of response to subunit inactivated influenza vaccine. TCRdb analysed the RT-PCR reads with MiXCR anew, one entry per CDR3 protein. This sample has 750,000 to 850,000 distinct CDR3 sequences, with less than 20% found just once. This specimen consisted of PBMCs from blood, obtained less than 6 days after vaccination. These receptors came from a man in his fifties who received an inactivated influenza vaccine. The CDR3 runs from the conserved cysteine through the conserved F or W. D genes are given only for firm matches. Where a row states a size, it is once, few, many or the class of an expanded clone; other rows omit it.

>TRBJ2-3|.|TRBD2|TRBV12-3/TRBV12-4
CASSASGEGTDTQYF
TGTGCCAGCAGTGCTAGCGGGGAAGGCACAGATACGCAGTATTTT
>TRBJ2-7|few|.|TRBV7-6
CASSPNSGSGEQYF
TGTGCCAGCAGCCCGAACTCCGGGAGTGGCGAGCAGTACTTC
>TRBJ1-5|.|TRBD1|TRBV20-1
CSATDRTQPQHF
TGCAGTGCCACGGACAGGACTCAGCCCCAGCATTTT
>TRBJ1-1|few|.|TRBV12-3/TRBV12-4
CASKTHSERAGGTEAFF
TGTGCCAGCAAGACGCACTCCGAACGGGCCGGTGGGACTGAAGCTTTCTTT
>TRBJ1-1|many|.|TRBV20-1
CSAREGGPNTEAFF
TGCAGTGCTAGAGAGGGGGGACCCAACACTGAAGCTTTCTTT
>TRBJ1-2|.|.|TRBV12-3/TRBV12-4
CASSGDGTYGYTF
TGTGCCAGCAGTGGGGACGGAACCTATGGCTACACCTTC
>TRBJ2-3|many|TRBD2|TRBV20-1
CSARGPSGTTDTQYF
TGCAGTGCTAGAGGGCCTAGCGGGACCACAGATACGCAGTATTTT
>TRBJ2-7|few|.|TRBV29-1
CSVEGDTSYEQYF
TGCAGCGTTGAAGGGGACACATCCTACGAGCAGTACTTC
>TRBJ2-5|.|TRBD2|TRBV6-5
CASSYSTLAGGQETQYF
TGTGCCAGCAGTTACTCGACCCTAGCGGGGGGCCAAGAGACCCAGTACTTC
>TRBJ2-5|.|.|TRBV4-3
CASSQDRWAQTQYF
TGCGCCAGCAGCCAAGATAGGTGGGCGCAGACCCAGTACTTC
>TRBJ2-3|many|.|TRBV20-1
CSARKGGGTDTQYF
TGCAGTGCTAGAAAGGGGGGTGGCACAGATACGCAGTATTTT
>TRBJ2-5|few|TRBD1|TRBV4-1
CASSQTGGHPQETQYF
TGCGCCAGCAGCCAAACAGGGGGTCACCCTCAAGAGACCCAGTACTTC
>TRBJ2-7|many|.|TRBV12-3/TRBV12-4
CASSLESVYEQYF
TGTGCCAGCAGTTTAGAGAGCGTCTACGAGCAGTACTTC